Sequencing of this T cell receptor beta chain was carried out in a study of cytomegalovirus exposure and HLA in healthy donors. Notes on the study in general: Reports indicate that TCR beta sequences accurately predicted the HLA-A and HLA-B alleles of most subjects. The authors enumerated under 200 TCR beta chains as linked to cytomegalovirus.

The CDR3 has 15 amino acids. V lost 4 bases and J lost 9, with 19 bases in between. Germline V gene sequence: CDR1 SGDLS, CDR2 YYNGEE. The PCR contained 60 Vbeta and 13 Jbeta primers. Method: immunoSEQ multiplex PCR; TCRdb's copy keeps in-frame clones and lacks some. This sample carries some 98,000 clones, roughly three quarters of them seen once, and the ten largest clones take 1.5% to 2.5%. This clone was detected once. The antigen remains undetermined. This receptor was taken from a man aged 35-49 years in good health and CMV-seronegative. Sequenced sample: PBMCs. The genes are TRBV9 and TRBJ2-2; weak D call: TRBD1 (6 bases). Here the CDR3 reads CASSRSDRSARELFF. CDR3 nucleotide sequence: TGTGCCAGCAGCCGCAGCGACAGGTCGGCCCGGGAGCTGTTTTTT.